This T cell receptor beta chain originates from a study of cytomegalovirus exposure and HLA in healthy donors. Study overall: The roughly 130 validation repertoires used the same platform as the approximately 670 first-cohort repertoires (as reported by a later analysis).

Using immunoSEQ multiplex PCR, the repertoire was profiled, and TCRdb retains in-frame clones only, with some absent. The sample has about 130,000 clones; 70% to 90% are singletons. Overall study results and limits: A few chains tied to CMV proved CMV antigen-specific in vitro. Among TCR beta chains, those listed as cytomegalovirus-associated numbered approximately 150. According to reports, the classifier identified cytomegalovirus status with high specificity and sensitivity.

This clone was seen only once. The target antigen is unknown. The length of the CDR3 is 14 residues. The J segment lost 7 bases and the V segment lost 3 bases, leaving 8 bases of the junction unmatched. Germline-derived CDR1 and CDR2 are SQVTM and ANQGSEA. This receptor was obtained from a woman aged 25 to 45 in good health and CMV-seropositive. Sequencing was carried out using PBMCs. V gene TRBV29-1 combines with J gene TRBJ2-1, with 8 bases lining up with TRBD2. The CDR3 loop is CSVEGTRGINEQFF. The DNA of the CDR3 is TGCAGCGTTGAGGGGACTAGGGGGATAAATGAGCAGTTCTTC.